This entry describes one TCR beta chain. Its cognate antigen has yet to be identified. One base away there is no much larger clone; base qualities are not given. A patient counted as having stable Graves' hyperthyroidism if no progression to ophthalmopathy occurred over 18 months of follow-up. Hyperthyroidism patients were aged 18 to 65 years and newly diagnosed, with disease duration of less than 2 months. Exclusion was applied to patients with uncontrolled infections, other autoimmune diseases, pregnancy or lactation. Clinical symptoms, serum thyroxine and TRAb, thyroid ultrasound, and orbital computed tomography formed the basis for the diagnoses. Ficoll-Paque density gradient centrifugation was used to isolate PBMCs from around 10 ml of fresh peripheral blood. Total RNA was extracted with Trizol reagent, and quality was checked on an Agilent 2100 Bioanalyzer. This entry comes from a study of T cells in Graves' hyperthyroidism and ophthalmopathy (dated by TCRdb to the late 2010s). General notes on the study: Peripheral blood samples were taken at initial diagnosis, before any treatment was given. A discovery cohort of about a hundred patients, roughly 43 with Graves' ophthalmopathy and 55 to 60 with stable Graves' hyperthyroidism, was used to find distinguishing TCR V-J signatures. Prospective prediction of ophthalmopathy was tested in an independent validation cohort of 18 to 20 hyperthyroidism patients and around 16 patients who later progressed to ophthalmopathy. For training and testing, the roughly 100 patients in the discovery cohort were randomly divided in a 7:3 ratio. The study also compared thyroid tissue and blood T-cell repertoires from five or six Graves' hyperthyroidism patients. Once sampling was done, hyperthyroidism patients were given methimazole at a starting dose of 30 mg daily, whereas ophthalmopathy patients were given high-dose intravenous methylprednisolone. TCR Vbeta CDR3 sequencing of 135 peripheral blood samples (approximately 44 ophthalmopathy, about 80 hyperthyroidism and around 17 progressor patients) is reported in the paper.

The TCR beta CDR3 regions were amplified from RNA transcripts. For the first round of RT-PCR on the TCR CDR3, the HTBI primer set was used together with the Qiagen OneStep RT-PCR kit. The libraries were constructed in a second round of multiplex PCR and then size-selected and purified. Sequencing of the libraries was done on an Illumina HiSeq2000 using paired-end 100 bp reads. In the paper's pipeline: SOAPnuke was used to process the raw data, with reads discarded if the reads contained adapters or uncalled bases, had a mean Phred below 15, or lacked an exact constant-primer or identifier match. High-quality paired reads were merged using COPE v1.2.5, and each unique nucleotide sequence was defined as a clonotype. Clonotypes were aligned to IMGT TRBV, TRBD and TRBJ reference segments using MiTCR v1.1. Only V-J combinations with frequency above 0.0001, covering 99.2% of repertoires, were analysed. The TCS score was defined as the ratio of F50 (clonal expansion) to E x V (chaos), calculated using BLOSUM62-based TCRdist between CDR3 peptides within each V-J. Welch's t-statistics and random forest reduced around 550 V-J features to 13, which were used in a naive Bayes classifier (R e1071). Thyroid-blood repertoire similarity was quantified with the Morisita-Horn index. The public sequencing data were trimmed at Q25 with fastp and processed into clonotypes with MiXCR by TCRdb, which kept only in-frame beta chains. Rows are unified per CDR3 protein, each entry keeping the most common DNA and genes. The authors' filters were not applied to this entry. The sample includes roughly 840,000 distinct CDR3 sequences, with 35% to 40% observed a single time. The ten biggest clones cover 8.9% of the sample.

The CDR3, cysteine through phenylalanine, is 15 amino acids long. Left in the record is the CDR3 DNA by itself, 45 bases read in frame from the first base. V and J are truncated by 0 bases and 0 bases respectively, leaving an intervening sequence of 9 bases. The germline V gene (reference sequence) gives CDR1 as SGHNT and CDR2 as YYREEE. Results the study describes overall, beyond this receptor: In validation, the model predicted progression to ophthalmopathy with roughly 70% sensitivity and about 72% specificity, a median of around 6.6 months before onset. In cross-validation, a model built on a 13 V-J signature told ophthalmopathy apart from stable hyperthyroidism with approximately 91% sensitivity and about 81% specificity, and in testing the same model reached 80%/75%. Most expanded thyroid clonotypes (frequency above 0.001) were also found in blood, which suggests that blood repertoires may mirror thyroid immune responses. Sample size was not statistically predetermined, and blinding of investigators to group allocation was not performed.

Here the chain combines TRBV5-4 and TRBJ1-2; no D gene can be assigned with confidence. This receptor was taken from a young man with Graves' hyperthyroidism. The sample was blood. CDR3 region: CASSLGAGSNYGYTF. The nucleotide sequence reads TGTGCCAGCAGCTTGGGAGCTGGGTCTAACTATGGCTACACCTTC.